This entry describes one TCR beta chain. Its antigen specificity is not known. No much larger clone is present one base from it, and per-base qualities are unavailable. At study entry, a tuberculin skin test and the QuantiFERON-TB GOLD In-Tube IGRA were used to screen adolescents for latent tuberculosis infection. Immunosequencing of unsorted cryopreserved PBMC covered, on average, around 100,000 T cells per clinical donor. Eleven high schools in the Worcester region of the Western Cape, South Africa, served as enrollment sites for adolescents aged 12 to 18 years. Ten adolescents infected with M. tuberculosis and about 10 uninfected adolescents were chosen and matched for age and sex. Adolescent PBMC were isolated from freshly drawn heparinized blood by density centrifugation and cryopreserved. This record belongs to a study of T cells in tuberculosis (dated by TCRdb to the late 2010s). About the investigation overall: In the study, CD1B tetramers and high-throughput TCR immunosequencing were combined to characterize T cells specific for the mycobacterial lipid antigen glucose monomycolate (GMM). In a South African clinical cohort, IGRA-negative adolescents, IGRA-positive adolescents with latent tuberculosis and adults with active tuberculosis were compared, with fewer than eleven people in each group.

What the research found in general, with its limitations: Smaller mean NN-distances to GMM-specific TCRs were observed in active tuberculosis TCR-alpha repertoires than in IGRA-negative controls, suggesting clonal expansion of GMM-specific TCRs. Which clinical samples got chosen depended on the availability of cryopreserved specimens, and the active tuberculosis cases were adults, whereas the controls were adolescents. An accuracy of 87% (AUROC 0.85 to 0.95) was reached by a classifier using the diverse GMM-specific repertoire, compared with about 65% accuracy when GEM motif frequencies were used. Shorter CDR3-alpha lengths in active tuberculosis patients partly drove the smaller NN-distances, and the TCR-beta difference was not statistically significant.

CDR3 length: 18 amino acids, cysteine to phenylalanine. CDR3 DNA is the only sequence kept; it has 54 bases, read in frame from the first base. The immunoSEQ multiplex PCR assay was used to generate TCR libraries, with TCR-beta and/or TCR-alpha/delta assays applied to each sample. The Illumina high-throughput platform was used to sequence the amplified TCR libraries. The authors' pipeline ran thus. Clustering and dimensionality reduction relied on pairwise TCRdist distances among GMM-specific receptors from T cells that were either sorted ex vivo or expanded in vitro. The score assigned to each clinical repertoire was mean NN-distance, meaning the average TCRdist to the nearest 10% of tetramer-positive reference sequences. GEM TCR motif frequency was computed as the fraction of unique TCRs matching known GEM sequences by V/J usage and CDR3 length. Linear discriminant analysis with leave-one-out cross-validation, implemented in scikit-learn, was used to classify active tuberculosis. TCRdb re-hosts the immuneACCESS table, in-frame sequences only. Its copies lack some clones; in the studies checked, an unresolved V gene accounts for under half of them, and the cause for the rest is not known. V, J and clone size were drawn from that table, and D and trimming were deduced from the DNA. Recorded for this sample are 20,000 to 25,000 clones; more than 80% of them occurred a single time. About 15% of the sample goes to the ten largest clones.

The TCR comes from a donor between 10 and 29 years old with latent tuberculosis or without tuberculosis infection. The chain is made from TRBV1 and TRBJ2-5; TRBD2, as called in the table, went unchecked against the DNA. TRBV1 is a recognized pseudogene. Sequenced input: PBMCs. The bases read TGCACCAGCAGCCAAGATAGGAGCGCGGGGTACAAAGAGGAGACCCAGTACTTC. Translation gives CTSSQDRSAGYKEETQYF.